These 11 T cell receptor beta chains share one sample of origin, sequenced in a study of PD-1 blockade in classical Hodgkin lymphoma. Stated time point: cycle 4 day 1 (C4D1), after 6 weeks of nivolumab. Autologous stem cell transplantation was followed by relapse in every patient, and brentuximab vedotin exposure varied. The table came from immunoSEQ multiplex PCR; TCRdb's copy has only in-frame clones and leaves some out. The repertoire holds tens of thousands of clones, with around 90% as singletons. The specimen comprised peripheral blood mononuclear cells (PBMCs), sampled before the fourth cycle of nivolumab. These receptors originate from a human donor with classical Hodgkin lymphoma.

CDR3 region: CASSWGPRDRSYGYTF. CDR3 nucleotides: TGTGCCAGCAGCTGGGGGCCTCGGGACAGATCGTATGGCTACACCTTC. This sequence joins TRBV5-8 and TRBJ1-2, with 7 bases aligning to TRBD1. CDR3 length equals 16 residues. The germline gives CDR1 SGHTS, CDR2 YDEGEE. The V segment lost 3 bases and the J segment 5 bases; nucleotides outside the gene matches: 13.

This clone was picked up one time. The CDR3 region has the DNA TGCGCCAGCAGCCAAGGCAAGCGTGAAGCTTTCTTT. This codes for CASSQGKREAFF. The chain links TRBV4-1 to TRBJ1-1; D is unclear. There are 12 residues in the CDR3. The germline V and J ends were trimmed by 1 base and 7 bases, with 7 bases remaining between them. CDR1 MGHRA and CDR2 YSYEKL come from the germline V gene.

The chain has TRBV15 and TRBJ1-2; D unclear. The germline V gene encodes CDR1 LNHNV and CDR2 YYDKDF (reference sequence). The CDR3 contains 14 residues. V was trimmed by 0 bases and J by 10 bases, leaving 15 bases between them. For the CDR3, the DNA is TGTGCCACCAGCAGAGATCTAGCCGCAGCAACCTACACCTTC. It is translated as CATSRDLAAATYTF.

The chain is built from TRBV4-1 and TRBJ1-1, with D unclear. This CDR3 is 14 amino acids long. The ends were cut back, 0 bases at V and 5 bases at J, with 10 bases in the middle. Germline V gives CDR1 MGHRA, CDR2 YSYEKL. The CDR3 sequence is CASSQEVLRTEAFF. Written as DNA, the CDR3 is TGCGCCAGCAGCCAAGAGGTTCTGAGGACTGAAGCTTTCTTT.

The CDR3 nucleotides read TGTGCCAGCACCCACTCGGGACTAGCAGGGGAGACCCAGTACTTC. Translated, it gives CASTHSGLAGETQYF. The chain joins TRBV5-4 to TRBJ2-5; 9 nucleotides match TRBD2. The CDR3 loop spans 15 amino acids. The germline V gene has CDR1 SGHNT and CDR2 YYREEE (reference sequence). V was clipped by 6 bases and J by 5 bases; unmatched bases: 11.

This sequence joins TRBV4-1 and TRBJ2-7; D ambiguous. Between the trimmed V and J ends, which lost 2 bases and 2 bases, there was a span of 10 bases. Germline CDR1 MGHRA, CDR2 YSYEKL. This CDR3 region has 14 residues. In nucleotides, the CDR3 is TGCGCCAGCAGCCAAAGGACGGACGCCTACGAGCAGTACTTC. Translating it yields CASSQRTDAYEQYF.

CDR3 sequence reads: CASSSKLGQAGEQYF. The CDR3 coding sequence is TGTGCCAGCAGTTCAAAACTAGGACAGGCTGGCGAGCAGTACTTC. This chain connects TRBV27 to TRBJ2-7; TRBD1 matches 7 bases. V shed 4 bases, J shed 6 bases, and the junction held 12 bases outside the gene matches. CDR1 MNHEY and CDR2 SMNVEV come from the germline V gene (reference sequence). This CDR3 has 15 residues.

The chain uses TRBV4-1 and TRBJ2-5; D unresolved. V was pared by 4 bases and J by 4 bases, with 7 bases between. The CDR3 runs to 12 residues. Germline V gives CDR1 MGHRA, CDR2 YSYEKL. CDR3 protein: CASSRNRETQYF. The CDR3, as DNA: TGCGCCAGCAGCCGCAACCGAGAGACCCAGTACTTC.

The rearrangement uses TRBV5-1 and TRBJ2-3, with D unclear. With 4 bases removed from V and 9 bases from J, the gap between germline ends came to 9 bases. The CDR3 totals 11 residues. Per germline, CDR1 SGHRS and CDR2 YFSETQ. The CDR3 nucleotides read TGCGCCAGCAGCCTAGATGACACGCAGTATTTT. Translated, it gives CASSLDDTQYF.

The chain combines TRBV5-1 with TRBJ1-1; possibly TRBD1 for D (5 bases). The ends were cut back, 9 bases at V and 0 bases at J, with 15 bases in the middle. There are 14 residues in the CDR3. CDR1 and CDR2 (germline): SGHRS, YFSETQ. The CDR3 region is CATRQNPMNTEAFF. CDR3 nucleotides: TGCGCCACCAGACAGAACCCTATGAACACTGAAGCTTTCTTT.

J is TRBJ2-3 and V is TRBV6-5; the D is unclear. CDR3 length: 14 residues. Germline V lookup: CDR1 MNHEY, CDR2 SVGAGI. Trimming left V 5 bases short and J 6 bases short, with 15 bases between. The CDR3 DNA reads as TGTGCCAGCAGTGCCGGTACGCCCGCGGATACGCAGTATTTT. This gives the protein CASSAGTPADTQYF.